Presented here are 17 T cell receptor beta chains from one specimen sequenced in a study of blood T cell repertoires in COVID-19. TCRdb's table, derived via immunoSEQ multiplex PCR, lists solely in-frame clones and lacks some. The sample includes some 300,000 clones, 75% to 90% of them seen just once. Sequences were obtained from PBMCs or T cells enriched from blood (not recorded which). All receptors derive from a middle-aged woman who had recovered from COVID-19.

The chain is built from TRBV30 and TRBJ2-5; no reliable D call. The germline V and J ends were trimmed by 2 bases and 4 bases, with 14 bases remaining between them. Germline CDR1 is GTSNPN and CDR2 is SVGIG (reference sequence). This CDR3 spans 14 amino acids. The CDR3 sequence: CAWSMKANPETQYF. The CDR3 DNA reads as TGTGCCTGGAGTATGAAAGCGAATCCAGAGACCCAGTACTTC.

The chain uses TRBV5-1 and TRBJ1-4; no firm D call. Germline V CDR1 and CDR2: SGHRS, YFSETQ. The CDR3 contains 15 residues. V gave up 0 bases and J gave up 3 bases, with 9 bases separating them. CDR3 coding DNA: TGCGCCAGCAGCTTGGGGGGAGGGCCTAATGAAAAACTGTTTTTT. Translating it yields CASSLGGGPNEKLFF.

This chain joins TRBV2 and TRBJ2-7, with D perhaps matching TRBD2 (5 bases). V gave up 8 bases and J gave up 3 bases, with 8 bases separating them. CDR1 is SNHLY, CDR2 FYNNEI, per germline. The CDR3 is 11 residues long. In nucleotides, the CDR3 is TGTGCCAGCGGAGACTACTACGAGCAGTACTTC. It translates to CASGDYYEQYF.

This chain uses TRBV2 with TRBJ2-6; the D is unclear. Trimming removed 7 bases at V and 3 bases at J, with 7 bases between. This CDR3 spans 13 amino acids. From germline, CDR1 is SNHLY and CDR2 FYNNEI. The CDR3 sequence: CASMRVGANVLTF. The CDR3, as DNA: TGTGCCAGCATGAGAGTTGGGGCCAACGTCCTGACTTTC.

The sample holds one count of this clone. The V gene is TRBV27, the J gene TRBJ2-3, with D hard to call. The CDR3 extends over 15 amino acids. Trimming took 7 bases from V and 1 from J, leaving 15 bases between them. CDR1 and CDR2 from the germline V gene are MNHEY and SMNVEV (reference sequence). CDR3 region: CASIGLGSRTDTQYF. Here the CDR3 DNA reads TGTGCCAGCATCGGATTGGGCTCGCGCACAGATACGCAGTATTTT.

This rearrangement joins TRBV29-1 to TRBJ1-3; TRBD1 aligns across 7 bases. Unmatched junction bases numbered 7, after V lost 7 bases and J lost 4 bases. Germline loops: CDR1 SQVTM, CDR2 ANQGSEA. The CDR3 loop spans 13 amino acids. CDR3 sequence (DNA): TGCAGCGCTACCAGGGGGAGGGGAAACACCATATATTTT. Protein: CSATRGRGNTIYF.

The chain carries TRBV2 and TRBJ1-5; D not certain. The V gene's germline CDR1 is SNHLY and CDR2 FYNNEI. The CDR3 sequence is 14 residues long. V was pared by 2 bases and J by 2 bases, with 7 bases between. CDR3 coding DNA: TGTGCCAGCAGTGAAAACAGTGGCAATCAGCCCCAGCATTTT. Translated, it gives CASSENSGNQPQHF.

The rearrangement uses TRBV11-2 and TRBJ2-3; TRBD2 matches at 10 bases. Trimming at V came to 5 bases and at J to 3 bases, leaving 11 bases not matched to a gene. There are 17 residues in the CDR3. Germline CDR1 and CDR2: SGHAT and FQNNGV. In DNA, the CDR3 is TGTGCCAGCAGCCAACTAGCGGGGATCCAAACTACAGATACGCAGTATTTT. Translation gives CASSQLAGIQTTDTQYF.

The chain carries TRBV7-9 and TRBJ2-3; possible D gene TRBD1, 5 bases. Germline V lookup: CDR1 SEHNR, CDR2 FQNEAQ (reference sequence). This CDR3 contains 13 residues. V gave up 3 bases and J gave up 6 bases, with 10 bases separating them. CDR3 bases: TGTGCCAGCAGCTTCGCTGGGGCTGATACGCAGTATTTT. Its translation is CASSFAGADTQYF.

This rearrangement joins TRBV3-1 (or the pseudogene TRBV3-2) to TRBJ2-1, with 7 bases fitting TRBD2. The CDR3 contains 17 residues. From germline, CDR1 is LGHDT and CDR2 YNNKEL (reference sequence). V was pared by 1 base and J by 5 bases, with 11 bases of the junction left unmatched. CDR3 DNA: TGTGCCAGCAGCCAAGCTCCCTCTGGGGGGGTCGACAATGAGCAGTTCTTC. It codes for CASSQAPSGGVDNEQFF.

The chain uses TRBV15 and TRBJ2-3; 10 nucleotides align to TRBD1. CDR3 length equals 15 residues. J lost 4 bases, V lost 2 bases, and 3 bases had no gene match. Germline assignment: CDR1 LNHNV and CDR2 YYDKDF (reference sequence). CDR3 nucleotides: TGTGCCACCAGCAGACGGGACAGGGGATCAGATACGCAGTATTTT. It yields the protein CATSRRDRGSDTQYF.

The V gene is TRBV19, the J gene TRBJ2-3, with 11 positions matching TRBD2. The germline CDR1 and CDR2 sequences are LNHDA and SQIVND (reference sequence). The CDR3 contains 16 residues. With 5 bases clipped from V and 0 bases from J, the junction kept 4 bases outside the gene matches. The CDR3 region is CASSSGLAASTDTQYF. The CDR3 DNA reads TGTGCCAGTAGTTCGGGACTAGCGGCTAGCACAGATACGCAGTATTTT. The whole variable domain, filled in from reference TRBV19 and TRBJ2-3, reads DGGITQSPKYLFRKEGQNVTLSCEQNLNHDAMYWYRQDPGQGLRLIYYSQIVNDFQKGDIAEGYSVSREKKESFPLTVTSAQKNPTAFYLCASSSGLAASTDTQYFGPGTRLTVL.

This clone has more than one count but fewer than ten. The chain joins TRBV7-3 to TRBJ2-1, with D perhaps TRBD2 (7 bases). Trimming pared 1 base from V and 12 bases from J, leaving 19 bases between. Germline assignment: CDR1 SGHTA and CDR2 FQGTGA. The CDR3 sequence is 15 residues long. In DNA, the CDR3 is TGTGCCAGCAGCTTAAGCGGGGGCGCGTCGTATGTGCAGTTCTTC. Encoded protein: CASSLSGGASYVQFF.

This clone was seen just once. This chain connects TRBV11-2 to TRBJ2-1; 13 nucleotides match TRBD2. This CDR3 contains 16 residues. The V gene end was trimmed by 5 bases and the J gene end by 4 bases; junction bases not matched to a gene: 5. Germline lookup yields CDR1 SGHAT and CDR2 FQNNGV. CDR3 amino acids: CASSPRLAGGYNEQFF. The CDR3, as DNA: TGTGCCAGCAGCCCGAGACTAGCGGGGGGTTACAATGAGCAGTTCTTC. Drawing the rest from reference TRBV11-2 and TRBJ2-1, the complete variable domain is EAGVAQSPRYKIIEKRQSVAFWCNPISGHATLYWYQQILGQGPKLLIQFQNNGVVDDSQLPKDRFSAERLKGVDSTLKIQPAKLEDSAVYLCASSPRLAGGYNEQFFGPGTRLTVL.

The V and J genes are TRBV29-1 and TRBJ1-2, with 9 positions matching TRBD1. The CDR3 is 12 residues long. Trimming removed 4 bases from V and 7 bases from J; junction bases left unmatched: 4. CDR1 SQVTM and CDR2 ANQGSEA come from the germline V gene. The CDR3 DNA follows: TGCAGCGTTGGGACAGGGGCGGGTGGCTACACCTTC. This encodes CSVGTGAGGYTF.

This clone was detected a few times. This chain uses TRBV7-9 with TRBJ1-2, with TRBD1 as a possible D gene (5 bases). The V gene's germline CDR1 is SEHNR and CDR2 FQNEAQ (reference sequence). V shed 4 bases and J shed 6 bases, with 15 bases lying between them. This CDR3 region has 14 residues. CDR3 sequence (DNA): TGTGCCAGCAGCTCATCAGGTGGGACTGATGGCTACACCTTC. Its protein product is CASSSSGGTDGYTF.

V gene TRBV7-3 combines with J gene TRBJ1-2, with D maybe TRBD1 (6 bases). V was trimmed by 5 bases and J by 4 bases, leaving 11 bases between them. Germline V gene sequence: CDR1 SGHTA, CDR2 FQGTGA. The CDR3 runs 13 residues. The CDR3 DNA sequence: TGTGCCAGCAGCCCCGGACAGTTCTATGGCTACACCTTC. It encodes CASSPGQFYGYTF.